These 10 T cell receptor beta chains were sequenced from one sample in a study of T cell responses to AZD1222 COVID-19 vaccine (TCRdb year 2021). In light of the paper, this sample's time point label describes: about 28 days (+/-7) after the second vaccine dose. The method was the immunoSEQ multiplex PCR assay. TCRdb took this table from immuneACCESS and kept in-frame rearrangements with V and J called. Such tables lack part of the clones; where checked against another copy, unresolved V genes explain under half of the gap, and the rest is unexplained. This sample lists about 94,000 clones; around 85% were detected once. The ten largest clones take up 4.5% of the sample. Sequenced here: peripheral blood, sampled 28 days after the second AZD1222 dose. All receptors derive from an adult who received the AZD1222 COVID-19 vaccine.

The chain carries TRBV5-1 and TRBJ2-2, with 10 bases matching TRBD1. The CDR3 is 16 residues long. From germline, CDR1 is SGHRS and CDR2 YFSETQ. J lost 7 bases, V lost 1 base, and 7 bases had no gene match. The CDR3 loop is CASSLPETGGGGELFF. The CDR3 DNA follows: TGCGCCAGCAGCTTGCCGGAGACAGGGGGCGGCGGGGAGCTGTTTTTT.

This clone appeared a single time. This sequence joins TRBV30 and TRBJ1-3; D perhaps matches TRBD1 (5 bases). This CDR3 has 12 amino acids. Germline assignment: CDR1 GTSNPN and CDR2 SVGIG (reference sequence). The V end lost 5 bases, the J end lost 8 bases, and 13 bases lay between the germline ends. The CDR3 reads CAWGAGADTIYF. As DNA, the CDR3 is TGTGCCTGGGGGGCGGGAGCTGACACCATATATTTT.

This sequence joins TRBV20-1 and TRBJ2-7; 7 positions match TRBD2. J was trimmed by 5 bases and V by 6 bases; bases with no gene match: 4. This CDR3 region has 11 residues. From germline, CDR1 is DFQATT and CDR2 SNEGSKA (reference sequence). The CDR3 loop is CSALRGDEQYF. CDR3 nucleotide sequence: TGCAGTGCCCTCCGGGGGGACGAGCAGTACTTC.

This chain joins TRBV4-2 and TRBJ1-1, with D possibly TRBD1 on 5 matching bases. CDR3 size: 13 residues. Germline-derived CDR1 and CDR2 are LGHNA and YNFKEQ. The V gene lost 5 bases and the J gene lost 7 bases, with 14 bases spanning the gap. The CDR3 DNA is TGTGCCAGCAGCTTTCCTGGGCAGGGTGAAGCTTTCTTT. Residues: CASSFPGQGEAFF.

This CDR3 reads CASSLSRTGGFYNSPLHF. DNA for the CDR3: TGTGCCAGCAGCTTAAGTCGGACAGGGGGTTTCTATAATTCACCCCTCCACTTT. The rearrangement uses TRBV7-2 and TRBJ1-6; the match to TRBD1 covers 10 bases. V was clipped by 2 bases and J by 3 bases; unmatched bases: 7. The CDR3 is 18 residues long. Germline CDR1 is SGHTA and CDR2 is FQGNSA.

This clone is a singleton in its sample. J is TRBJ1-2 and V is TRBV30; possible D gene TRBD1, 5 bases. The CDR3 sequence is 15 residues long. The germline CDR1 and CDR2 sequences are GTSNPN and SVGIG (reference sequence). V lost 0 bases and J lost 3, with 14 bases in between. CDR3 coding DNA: TGTGCCTGGAGTGTCGGTCGGGGCAGCTACTATGGCTACACCTTC. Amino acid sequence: CAWSVGRGSYYGYTF.

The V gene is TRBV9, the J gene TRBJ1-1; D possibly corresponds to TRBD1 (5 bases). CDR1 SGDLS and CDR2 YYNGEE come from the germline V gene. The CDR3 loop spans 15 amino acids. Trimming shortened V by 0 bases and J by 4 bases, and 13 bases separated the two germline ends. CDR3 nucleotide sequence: TGTGCCAGCAGCGTAGGTTCAGGGACGGGCACTGAAGCTTTCTTT. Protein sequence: CASSVGSGTGTEAFF.

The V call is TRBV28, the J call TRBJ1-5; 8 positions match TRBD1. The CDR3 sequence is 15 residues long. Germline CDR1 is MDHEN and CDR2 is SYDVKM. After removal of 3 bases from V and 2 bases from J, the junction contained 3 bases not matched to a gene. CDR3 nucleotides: TGTGCCAGCAGTTTCCAGGGGGCGGGCAATCAGCCCCAGCATTTT. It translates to CASSFQGAGNQPQHF.

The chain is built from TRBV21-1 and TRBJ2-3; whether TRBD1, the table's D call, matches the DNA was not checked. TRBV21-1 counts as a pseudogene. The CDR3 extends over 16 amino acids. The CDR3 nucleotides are TGTGCCAGCAGCAAAGTCTCTGTTGCCGTGGGGCATACGCAGTATTTT. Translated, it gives CASSKVSVAVGHTQYF.

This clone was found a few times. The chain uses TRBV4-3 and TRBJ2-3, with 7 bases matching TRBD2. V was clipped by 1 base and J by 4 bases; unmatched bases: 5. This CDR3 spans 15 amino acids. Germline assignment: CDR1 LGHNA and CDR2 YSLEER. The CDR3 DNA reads TGCGCCAGCAGCCAAGCGGGGGGAGTGCCAGATACGCAGTATTTT. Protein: CASSQAGGVPDTQYF.